This T cell receptor (beta chain) stems from a study of T cells in Graves' hyperthyroidism and ophthalmopathy. The CDR3 runs to 16 residues. Trimming took 6 bases from V and 0 from J, leaving 15 bases between them. Amplification of TCR beta CDR3 regions used RNA as the template. A first-round RT-PCR of the TCR CDR3 used the HTBI primer set. A single record per CDR3 protein comes from TCRdb applying MiXCR to the multiplex PCR reads. Of some 500,000 distinct CDR3 sequences listed, approximately 14% are singletons. Calling Graves' hyperthyroidism stable meant ophthalmopathy did not progress within 18 months.

V and J are TRBV12-3 or TRBV12-4 and TRBJ2-1; possibly TRBD1 for D (6 bases). The specimen sequenced was blood. This clonotype was sampled from a woman aged 18-30 years with Graves' hyperthyroidism. In DNA, the CDR3 is TGTGCCAGCAGCTCAGGGGTCGGGACCTCCTACAATGAGCAGTTCTTC. This translates into CASSSGVGTSYNEQFF.